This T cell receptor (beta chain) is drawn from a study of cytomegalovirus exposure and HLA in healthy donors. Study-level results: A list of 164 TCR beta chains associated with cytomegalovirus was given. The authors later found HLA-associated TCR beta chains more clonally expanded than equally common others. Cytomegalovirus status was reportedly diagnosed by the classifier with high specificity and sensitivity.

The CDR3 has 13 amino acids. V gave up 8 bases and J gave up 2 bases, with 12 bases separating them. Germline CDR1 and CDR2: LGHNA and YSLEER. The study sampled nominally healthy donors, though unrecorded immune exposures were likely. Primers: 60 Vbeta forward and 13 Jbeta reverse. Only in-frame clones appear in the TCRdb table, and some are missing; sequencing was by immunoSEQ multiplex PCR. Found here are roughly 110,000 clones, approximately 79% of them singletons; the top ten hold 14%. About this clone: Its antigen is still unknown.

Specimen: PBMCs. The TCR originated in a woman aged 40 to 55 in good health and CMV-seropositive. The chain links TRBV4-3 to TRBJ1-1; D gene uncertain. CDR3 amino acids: CASRRSLNTEAFF. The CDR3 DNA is TGCGCCAGCCGGAGATCGTTAAACACTGAAGCTTTCTTT.